The 28 T cell receptor beta chains in this list originate from one sample, sequenced in a study of blood T cells in healthy people across ages. A J-beta primer mix and a sample-barcoded 5' primer were used in a second PCR of about 7 to 12 cycles. TCRdb itself ran the 5' RACE reads through MiXCR, one entry per CDR3 protein. The table records 1.8 million or so distinct CDR3 sequences, 30% to 40% of them present only once. The sequenced material came from blood. These receptors came from a human donor in good health.

The DNA of the CDR3 is TGTGCCAGCCATCCAGACAGGGAGATATGGGAGACCCAGTACTTC. Protein product: CASHPDREIWETQYF. The rearrangement uses TRBV18 and TRBJ2-5; TRBD1 matches at 7 bases. The V and J ends lost 8 bases and 5 bases, in that order; junction bases with no gene match: 14. This CDR3 comprises 15 residues. In germline, CDR1 is KGHSH, CDR2 LQKENI.

The table lists this clonotype with a few counts. This rearrangement joins TRBV13 to TRBJ1-5; D is unclear. Trimming shortened V by 5 bases and J by 4 bases, and 12 bases separated the two germline ends. This CDR3 is 14 amino acids long. Germline V lookup: CDR1 PRHDT, CDR2 FYEKMQ (reference sequence). The CDR3 sequence: CASSLSYGNQPQHF. The DNA of the CDR3 is TGTGCCAGCAGCCTATCATATGGGAATCAGCCCCAGCATTTT.

This sequence joins TRBV12-3 or TRBV12-4 and TRBJ2-3; TRBD2 aligns across 8 bases. The J segment lost 5 bases and the V segment lost 6 bases, leaving 10 bases of the junction unmatched. The CDR3 runs 15 residues. The CDR3 sequence is CASRPWRGAEDTQYF. CDR3 nucleotide sequence: TGTGCCAGCAGACCTTGGCGGGGGGCTGAAGATACGCAGTATTTT.

The chain couples TRBV4-2 to TRBJ1-2; 10 bases map to TRBD1. This CDR3 has 17 residues. With 4 bases clipped from V and 3 bases from J, the junction kept 11 bases outside the gene matches. Germline CDR1 is LGHNA and CDR2 is YNFKEQ. This CDR3 reads CASSLPNRDRGDYGYTF. The CDR3, as DNA: TGTGCCAGCAGCCTCCCCAATAGGGACAGGGGAGACTATGGCTACACCTTC.

The V call is TRBV9, the J call TRBJ2-4; 7 bases are shared with TRBD1. Gene TRBJ2-7 matches the end of the DNA better, so the J call may be wrong. In germline, CDR1 is SGDLS, CDR2 YYNGEE. This CDR3 contains 16 residues. CDR3 coding DNA: TGTGCCAGCAGCGGGTCGACAGGGTTCGCCCGCTACGAGCAGTACTTC. It codes for CASSGSTGFARYEQYF.

J is TRBJ2-7 and V is TRBV12-5; unclear D gene. Trimming took 4 bases from V and 1 from J, leaving 17 bases between them. CDR3 size: 16 residues. Germline loops: CDR1 LGHNT, CDR2 FRNRAP. The DNA for the CDR3 is TGTGCTAGTGGTTACCCCATGGCCCTCGGGTCCTACGAGCAGTACTTC. As protein: CASGYPMALGSYEQYF.

This clonotype has more than one count but fewer than ten. In DNA, the CDR3 is TGCAGTGCTCTTTCTAGCGGGAGGTCTTACAATGAGCAGTTCTTC. Amino acid sequence: CSALSSGRSYNEQFF. This sequence joins TRBV20-1 and TRBJ2-1, with 11 bases matching TRBD2. The CDR3 extends over 15 amino acids. Germline CDR1 reads DFQATT; CDR2 reads SNEGSKA (reference sequence). V lost 5 bases and J lost 4; bases outside the gene matches: 7.

The sample holds many counts of this clonotype. The chain has TRBV29-1 and TRBJ2-4; D call uncertain. Germline loops: CDR1 SQVTM, CDR2 ANQGSEA. The CDR3 has 12 residues. V lost 7 bases to trimming and J lost 6 bases, with 13 bases between them. Here the CDR3 reads CSGGVDPNIQYF. CDR3 coding DNA: TGCAGCGGTGGGGTGGACCCAAACATTCAGTACTTC.

The chain combines TRBV16 with TRBJ1-6, with TRBD1 identical over 11 bases. Looked up from germline, CDR1 is KGHSY and CDR2 is FQNENV. Trimming at V came to 4 bases and at J to 9 bases, leaving 5 bases not matched to a gene. The CDR3 sequence is 15 residues long. DNA for the CDR3: TGTGCCAGCAGCCGGCGGACAGGGGGCATTTCACCCCTCCACTTT. Its protein is CASSRRTGGISPLHF.

The chain joins TRBV29-1 to TRBJ2-5, with D possibly being TRBD2 (6 bases). Germline values: CDR1 SQVTM, CDR2 ANQGSEA. Trimming stripped 1 base from V and 9 bases from J, with 18 bases between. The CDR3 totals 14 residues. For the CDR3, the DNA is TGCAGCGTTGAAGCCCCGGGACTCAAAGGGGCCCAGTACTTC. Its translation: CSVEAPGLKGAQYF. The variable domain in full, completed from reference TRBV29-1 and TRBJ2-5, reads SAVISQKPSRDICQRGTSLTIQCQVDSQVTMMFWYRQQPGQSLTLIATANQGSEATYESGFVIDKFPISRPNLTFSTLTVSNMSPEDSSIYLCSVEAPGLKGAQYFGPGTRLLVL.

A word on this clonotype: The junction departs from the called germline gene at one end, perhaps through a read error. The rearrangement links TRBV6-5 to TRBJ2-4; TRBD2 matches 7 bases. This CDR3 is built from 11 residues. Germline V gives CDR1 MNHEY, CDR2 SVGAGI. CDR3 sequence (DNA): TGTGCCGGCAGTTGGGGGGGTATTCAATACTTC. Translating it yields CAGSWGGIQYF.

The genes are TRBV15 and TRBJ1-2; D is uncertain. This CDR3 is 14 amino acids long. CDR1 LNHNV and CDR2 YYDKDF come from the germline V gene (reference sequence). V was clipped by 1 base and J by 6 bases, with 12 bases between them. The CDR3 region has the DNA TGTGCCACCAGCAGAGTCCACAATATGCATGGCTACACCTTC. This gives the protein CATSRVHNMHGYTF.

The V call is TRBV2, the J call TRBJ2-5, with D possibly matching TRBD2 (6 bases). The germline CDR1 and CDR2 sequences are SNHLY and FYNNEI. Trimming left V 7 bases short and J 1 base short, with 10 bases between. This CDR3 is 13 amino acids long. CDR3 amino acids: CASIGGTQETQYF. In nucleotides, the CDR3 is TGTGCCAGCATCGGCGGGACCCAAGAGACCCAGTACTTC.

This rearrangement joins TRBV10-3 to TRBJ1-1; D gene ambiguous. The V and J ends lost 7 bases and 6 bases respectively, with 15 bases between them. CDR1 and CDR2 (germline): ENHRY, SYGVKD. The CDR3 spans 13 residues. The CDR3 reads CAINEPGGAEAFF. Here the CDR3 DNA reads TGTGCCATCAACGAGCCGGGAGGAGCTGAAGCTTTCTTT.

This chain connects TRBV4-3 to TRBJ1-1, with D perhaps TRBD1 (6 bases). V was cut by 0 bases and J by 0 bases, with 23 bases left in between. The CDR3 is made up of 20 amino acids. Germline-derived CDR1 and CDR2 are LGHNA and YSLEER. CDR3 nucleotides: TGCGCCAGCAGCCAAGATCTAAGGGGGAGGGACGGCACTTTGAACACTGAAGCTTTCTTT. Its protein is CASSQDLRGRDGTLNTEAFF.

This chain's CDR3 is CASSPYARSGETQYF. CDR3 sequence (DNA): TGTGCCAGCAGTCCCTACGCCCGGTCCGGAGAGACCCAGTACTTC. The chain uses TRBV27 and TRBJ2-5, with D hard to call. The germline gives CDR1 MNHEY, CDR2 SMNVEV (reference sequence). This CDR3 has 15 amino acids. V lost 5 bases and J 4 bases, leaving 17 bases between the germline ends.

This chain links TRBV12-3 or TRBV12-4 with TRBJ1-2; 11 positions agree with TRBD1. Trimming at V came to 5 bases and at J to 8 bases, leaving 7 bases not matched to a gene. The CDR3 contains 14 residues. The CDR3 DNA follows: TGTGCCAGCAGTAGCACCGGGACAGGGGGAGGCTACACCTTC. It translates to CASSSTGTGGGYTF.

The rearrangement joins TRBV28 to TRBJ1-5; D remains unclear. Germline CDR1 and CDR2: MDHEN and SYDVKM. Between the trimmed V and J ends, which lost 4 bases and 4 bases, there was a span of 11 bases. The CDR3 spans 14 residues. The CDR3 region has the DNA TGTGCCAGCAGTTGGAGGTTATGGAATCAGCCCCAGCATTTT. Protein: CASSWRLWNQPQHF.

The V gene is TRBV4-3, the J gene TRBJ2-7, with a tentative D call TRBD1 (6 bases). With 5 bases removed from V and 4 bases from J, the gap between germline ends came to 12 bases. Germline CDR1 LGHNA, CDR2 YSLEER. The CDR3 is 13 amino acids. As DNA, the CDR3 is TGCGCCAGCAGCGCAGGGGTGGATTACGAGCAGTACTTC. Amino acid sequence: CASSAGVDYEQYF.

Notes on this clonotype: A read error may produce the germline difference seen at one junction end. The chain employs TRBV4-2 and TRBJ1-3, with a tentative D call TRBD1 (5 bases). The CDR3 extends over 15 amino acids. CDR1 LGHNA and CDR2 YNFKEQ come from the germline V gene. The CDR3 protein is CAGSLSGPVGNTIYF. CDR3 bases: TGTGCCGGCAGCCTGTCGGGACCCGTGGGAAACACCATATATTTT.

This clonotype was counted once. The V and J genes are TRBV5-1 and TRBJ2-1; TRBD2 agrees at 8 bases. Germline V gene data show CDR1 as SGHRS and CDR2 as YFSETQ. The CDR3 covers 16 residues. V dropped 0 bases and J dropped 5; count of bases not matched to a gene: 7. CDR3 bases: TGCGCCAGCAGCTTGGTCCCCAGCGGGGGTGACAATGAGCAGTTCTTC. This gives the protein CASSLVPSGGDNEQFF.

This clonotype was counted only a few times. This chain joins TRBV7-2 and TRBJ1-2; possibly TRBD1 for D (5 bases). This CDR3 comprises 15 residues. The ends were cut back, 1 base at V and 9 bases at J, with 18 bases in the middle. Germline assignment: CDR1 SGHTA and CDR2 FQGNSA. The CDR3 reads CASSLGSGNQGSYTF. Written as DNA, the CDR3 is TGTGCCAGCAGCTTAGGATCGGGCAACCAGGGAAGCTACACCTTC.

The chain links TRBV5-1 to TRBJ2-3, with D possibly being TRBD1 (5 bases). V was pared by 0 bases and J by 4 bases, with 12 bases between. This CDR3 region has 15 residues. The germline gives CDR1 SGHRS, CDR2 YFSETQ. The CDR3 DNA follows: TGCGCCAGCAGCTTGGCAGGGCACGAATCAGATACGCAGTATTTT. Translated: CASSLAGHESDTQYF. The whole variable domain, filled in from reference TRBV5-1 and TRBJ2-3, reads KAGVTQTPRYLIKTRGQQVTLSCSPISGHRSVSWYQQTPGQGLQFLFEYFSETQRNKGNFPGRFSGRQFSNSRSEMNVSTLELGDSALYLCASSLAGHESDTQYFGPGTRLTVL.

This clonotype came up a few times. V and J are TRBV27 and TRBJ1-6, with D unresolved. CDR3 length equals 15 residues. V was shortened by 4 bases and J by 7 bases, with 14 bases between the two germline ends. Looked up from germline, CDR1 is MNHEY and CDR2 is SMNVEV (reference sequence). In nucleotides, the CDR3 is TGTGCCAGCAGTTCTTCAAGGTCAGGAAATTCACCCCTCCACTTT. It specifies CASSSSRSGNSPLHF.

The J gene is TRBJ2-2, the V gene TRBV29-1, with D hard to call. V dropped 3 bases and J dropped 1 base, with 6 bases sitting between them. Germline V gene lookup returns CDR1 SQVTM and CDR2 ANQGSEA. The CDR3 has 13 amino acids. The CDR3 protein is CSVDGQNTGELFF. CDR3 DNA sequence: TGCAGCGTTGATGGGCAGAACACCGGGGAGCTGTTTTTT.

About this clonotype itself: A read error may produce the germline difference seen at one junction end. V is TRBV7-9 and J is TRBJ2-2; 10 positions match TRBD1. This CDR3 contains 15 residues. CDR1 and CDR2 from the germline V gene are SEHNR and FQNEAQ (reference sequence). CDR3 coding DNA: TGTGTCAGCAGGCAGGACAGGGGGGACACCGGGGAGCTGTTTTTT. Encoded protein: CVSRQDRGDTGELFF.

This clonotype was seen only a few times. This sequence joins TRBV10-3 and TRBJ2-5, with 7 bases lining up with TRBD1. This CDR3 comprises 12 residues. CDR1 and CDR2 (germline): ENHRY, SYGVKD. V shed 10 bases, J shed 5 bases, and the junction held 7 bases outside the gene matches. The CDR3 protein is CATADREETQYF. For the CDR3, the DNA is TGTGCCACAGCCGACAGGGAGGAGACCCAGTACTTC.

The V gene is TRBV6-2 or TRBV6-3, the J gene TRBJ2-5; D is unresolved. The J call is doubtful: the DNA matches TRBJ2-7 better. This CDR3 contains 13 residues. The germline CDR1 and CDR2 sequences are MNHEY and SVGEGT. The CDR3 bases are TGTGCCAGCAGTCCGAGTATGGTTGACGAGCAGTACTTC. Its translation is CASSPSMVDEQYF.